This TCR beta chain came from a study of CD8 T cells in Susac syndrome. V trimming: 5 bases; J trimming: 3 bases; junction bases outside the gene matches: 7. The germline V gene encodes CDR1 LNHNV and CDR2 YYDKDF (reference sequence). This CDR3 contains 15 residues. TCR beta sequencing was performed on blood CD8+ and CD4+ T cells. Reverse transcription of 0.5 to 1 ug RNA was performed with random hexamers. TCRdb processed the immunoSEQ multiplex PCR reads anew with MiXCR; each CDR3 protein has one entry. The sample has under 200,000 distinct CDR3 sequences, over 85% seen once. This clonotype was sampled from a human donor in good health. Sequenced material: CD4+ T cells from PBMCs. The chain carries TRBV15 and TRBJ2-3; 8 bases match TRBD1. The CDR3 loop reads CATSGDRGRTDTQYF. CDR3 sequence (DNA): TGTGCCACCAGCGGTGACAGGGGTAGGACAGATACGCAGTATTTT.